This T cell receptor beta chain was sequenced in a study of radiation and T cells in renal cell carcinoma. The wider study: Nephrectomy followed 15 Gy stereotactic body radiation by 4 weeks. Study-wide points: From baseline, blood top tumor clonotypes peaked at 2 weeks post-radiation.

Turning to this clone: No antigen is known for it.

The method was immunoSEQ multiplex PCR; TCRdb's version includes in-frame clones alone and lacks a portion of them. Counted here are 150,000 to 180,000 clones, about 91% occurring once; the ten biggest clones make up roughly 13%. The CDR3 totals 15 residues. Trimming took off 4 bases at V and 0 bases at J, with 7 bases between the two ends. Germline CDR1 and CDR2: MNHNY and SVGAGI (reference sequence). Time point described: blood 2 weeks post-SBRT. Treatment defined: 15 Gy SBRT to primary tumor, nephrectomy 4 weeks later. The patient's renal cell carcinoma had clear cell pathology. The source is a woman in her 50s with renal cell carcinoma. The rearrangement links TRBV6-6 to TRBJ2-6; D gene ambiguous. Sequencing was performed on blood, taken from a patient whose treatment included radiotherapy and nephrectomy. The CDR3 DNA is TGTGCCAGCAGTTCCCCGGGCTCTGGGGCCAACGTCCTGACTTTC. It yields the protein CASSSPGSGANVLTF.